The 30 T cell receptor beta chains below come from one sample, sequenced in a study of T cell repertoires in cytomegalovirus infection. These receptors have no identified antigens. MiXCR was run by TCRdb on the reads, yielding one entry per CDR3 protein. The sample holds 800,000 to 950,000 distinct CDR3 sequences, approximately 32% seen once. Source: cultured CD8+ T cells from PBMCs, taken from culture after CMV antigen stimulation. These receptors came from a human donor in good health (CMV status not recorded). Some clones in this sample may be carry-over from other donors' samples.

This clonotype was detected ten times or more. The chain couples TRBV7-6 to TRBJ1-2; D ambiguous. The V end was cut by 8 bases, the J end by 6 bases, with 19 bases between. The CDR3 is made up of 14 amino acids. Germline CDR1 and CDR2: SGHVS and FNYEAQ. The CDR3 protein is CASSTSTGFDGYTF. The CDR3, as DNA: TGTGCCAGCTCAACCTCGACGGGTTTTGATGGCTACACCTTC.

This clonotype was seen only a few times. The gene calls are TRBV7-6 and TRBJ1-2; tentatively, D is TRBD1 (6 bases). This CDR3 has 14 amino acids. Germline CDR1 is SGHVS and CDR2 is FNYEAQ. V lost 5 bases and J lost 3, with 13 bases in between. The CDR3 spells CASSPWAGDYGYTF. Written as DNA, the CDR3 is TGTGCCAGCAGCCCATGGGCAGGGGACTATGGCTACACCTTC.

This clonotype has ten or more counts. The CDR3 is CASSLMGVASAGEAFF. DNA of the CDR3: TGTGCCAGCAGCTTAATGGGGGTTGCTAGTGCTGGTGAAGCTTTCTTT. V usage is TRBV7-6 and J usage is TRBJ1-1; D possibly corresponds to TRBD1 (5 bases). The CDR3 is made up of 16 amino acids. CDR1 is SGHVS, CDR2 FNYEAQ, per germline. Trimming took off 2 bases at V and 7 bases at J, with 20 bases between the two ends.

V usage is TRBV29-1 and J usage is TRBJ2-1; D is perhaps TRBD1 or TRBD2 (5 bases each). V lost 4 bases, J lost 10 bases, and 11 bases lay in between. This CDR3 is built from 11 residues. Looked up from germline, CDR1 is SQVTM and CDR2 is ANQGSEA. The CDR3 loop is CSVGLWGEQFF. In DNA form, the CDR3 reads TGCAGCGTTGGTCTCTGGGGGGAGCAGTTCTTC.

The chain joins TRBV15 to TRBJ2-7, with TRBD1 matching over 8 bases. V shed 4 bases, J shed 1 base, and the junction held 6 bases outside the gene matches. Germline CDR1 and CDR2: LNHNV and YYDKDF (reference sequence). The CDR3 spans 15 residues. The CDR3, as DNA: TGTGCCACCAGCAACCGAAGGACAGGGTCCTACGAGCAGTACTTC. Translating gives CATSNRRTGSYEQYF.

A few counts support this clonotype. The CDR3 reads CASSEVVSYEQYF. The CDR3 DNA sequence: TGTGCCAGCAGTGAAGTAGTCTCCTACGAGCAGTACTTC. The chain is built from TRBV6-1 and TRBJ2-7, with D hard to call. The V end was cut by 1 base, the J end by 0 bases, with 4 bases between. Germline assignment: CDR1 MNHNS and CDR2 SASEGT. The CDR3 runs 13 residues.

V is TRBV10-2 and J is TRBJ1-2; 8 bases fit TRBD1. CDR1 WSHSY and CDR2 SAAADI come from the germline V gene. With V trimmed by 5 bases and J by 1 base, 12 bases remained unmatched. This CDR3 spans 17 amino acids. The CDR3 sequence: CASSYNRLGQGNYGYTF. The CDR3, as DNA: TGCGCCAGCAGTTACAACCGCCTAGGACAGGGTAACTATGGCTACACCTTC.

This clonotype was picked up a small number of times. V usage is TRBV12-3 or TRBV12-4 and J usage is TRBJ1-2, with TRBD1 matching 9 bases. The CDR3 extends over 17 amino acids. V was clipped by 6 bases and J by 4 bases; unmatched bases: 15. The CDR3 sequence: CASSPYPSDRGSYGYTF. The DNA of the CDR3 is TGTGCCAGCAGCCCCTACCCTTCGGACAGGGGAAGCTATGGCTACACCTTC.

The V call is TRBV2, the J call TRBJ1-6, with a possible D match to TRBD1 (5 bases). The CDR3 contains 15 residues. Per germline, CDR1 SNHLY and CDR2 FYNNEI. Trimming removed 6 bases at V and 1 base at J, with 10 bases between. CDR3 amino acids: CASRGDLSYNSPLHF. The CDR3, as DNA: TGTGCCAGCAGGGGGGACCTGTCCTATAATTCACCCCTCCACTTT.

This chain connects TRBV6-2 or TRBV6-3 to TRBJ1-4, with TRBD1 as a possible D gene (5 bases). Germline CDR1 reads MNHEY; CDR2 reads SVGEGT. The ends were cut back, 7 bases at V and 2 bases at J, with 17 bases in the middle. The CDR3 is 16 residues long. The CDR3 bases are TGTGCCAGCAACGGACCCAGGGTCGGGACTAATGAAAAACTGTTTTTT. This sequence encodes CASNGPRVGTNEKLFF.

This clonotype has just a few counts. For the CDR3, the DNA is TGTGCCAGCAGTTTAGCGTCCGACAGAGGGGTACGTGAAGCTTTCTTT. Its protein is CASSLASDRGVREAFF. The chain employs TRBV12-3 or TRBV12-4 and TRBJ1-1, with D perhaps TRBD1 (5 bases). The V gene lost 0 bases and the J gene lost 7 bases, with 18 bases spanning the gap. The length of the CDR3 is 16 residues.

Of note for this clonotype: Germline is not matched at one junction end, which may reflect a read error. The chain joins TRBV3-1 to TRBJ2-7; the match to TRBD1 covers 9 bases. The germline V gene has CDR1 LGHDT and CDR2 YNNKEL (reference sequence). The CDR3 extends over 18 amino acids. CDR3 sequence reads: CANSQDATGGVPQYEQYF. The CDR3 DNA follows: TGTGCCAACAGCCAAGACGCGACAGGGGGTGTCCCACAATACGAGCAGTACTTC.

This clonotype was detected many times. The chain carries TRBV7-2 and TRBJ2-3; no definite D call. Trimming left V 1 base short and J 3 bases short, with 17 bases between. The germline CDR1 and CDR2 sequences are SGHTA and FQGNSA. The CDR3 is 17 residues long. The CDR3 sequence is CASSLGFRVAPTDTQYF. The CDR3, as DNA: TGTGCCAGCAGCTTAGGTTTTAGGGTGGCTCCAACAGATACGCAGTATTTT.

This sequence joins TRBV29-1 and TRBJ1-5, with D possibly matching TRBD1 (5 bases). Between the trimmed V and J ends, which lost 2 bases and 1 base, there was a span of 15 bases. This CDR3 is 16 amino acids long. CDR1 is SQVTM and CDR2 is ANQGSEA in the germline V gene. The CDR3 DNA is TGCAGCGTTGAACGGGGGGGGGTCAACAGCAATCAGCCCCAGCATTTT. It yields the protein CSVERGGVNSNQPQHF.

The CDR3 region is CASSQESGIYYGYTF. Written as DNA, the CDR3 is TGTGCCAGCAGCCAAGAAAGCGGCATTTACTATGGCTACACCTTC. This chain joins TRBV14 and TRBJ1-2; D uncertain. Germline V lookup: CDR1 SGHDN, CDR2 FVKESK. Trimming removed 0 bases at V and 3 bases at J, with 11 bases between. The CDR3 totals 15 residues. The full variable domain, completed using reference TRBV14 and TRBJ1-2, is EAGVTQFPSHSVIEKGQTVTLRCDPISGHDNLYWYRRVMGKEIKFLLHFVKESKQDESGMPNNRFLAERTGGTYSTLKVQPAELEDSGVYFCASSQESGIYYGYTFGSGTRLTVV.

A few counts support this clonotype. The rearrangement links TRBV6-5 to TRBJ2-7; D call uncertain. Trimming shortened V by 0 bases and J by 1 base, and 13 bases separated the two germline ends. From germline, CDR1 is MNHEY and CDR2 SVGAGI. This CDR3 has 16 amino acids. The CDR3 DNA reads TGTGCCAGCAGTTACTCGATAAGAACGGGTTCCTACGAGCAGTACTTC. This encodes CASSYSIRTGSYEQYF.

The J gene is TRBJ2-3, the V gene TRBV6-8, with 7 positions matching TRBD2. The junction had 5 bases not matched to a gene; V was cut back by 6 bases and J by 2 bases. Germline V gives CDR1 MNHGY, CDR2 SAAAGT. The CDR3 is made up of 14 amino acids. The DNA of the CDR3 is TGTGCCAGCAGCCCGACTAGCCCCACAGATACGCAGTATTTT. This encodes CASSPTSPTDTQYF.

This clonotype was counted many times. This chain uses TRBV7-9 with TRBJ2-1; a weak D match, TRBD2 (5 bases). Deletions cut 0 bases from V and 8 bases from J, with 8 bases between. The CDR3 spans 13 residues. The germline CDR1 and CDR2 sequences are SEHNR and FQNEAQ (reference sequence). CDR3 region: CASSLALRDEQFF. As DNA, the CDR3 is TGTGCCAGCAGCTTAGCTCTGAGGGATGAGCAGTTCTTC. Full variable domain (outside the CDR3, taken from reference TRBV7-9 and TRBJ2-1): DTGVSQNPRHKITKRGQNVTFRCDPISEHNRLYWYRQTLGQGPEFLTYFQNEAQLEKSRLLSDRFSAERPKGSFSTLEIQRTEQGDSAMYLCASSLALRDEQFFGPGTRLTVL.

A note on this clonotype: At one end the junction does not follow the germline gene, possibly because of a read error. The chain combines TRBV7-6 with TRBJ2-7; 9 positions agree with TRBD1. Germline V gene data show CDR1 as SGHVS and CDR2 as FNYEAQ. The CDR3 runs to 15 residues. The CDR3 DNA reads TGTGCCAACAGCTCTCGACAGGGGGTTTCCTACGAGCAGTACTTC. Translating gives CANSSRQGVSYEQYF.

The CDR3, as DNA: TGTGCCAGCAGTGGTGGGCCCGTAGAGCAGTACTTC. Amino acids: CASSGGPVEQYF. The chain recombines TRBV6-1 with TRBJ2-7, with no clear D. V was cut by 4 bases and J by 7 bases, with 11 bases left in between. The CDR3 runs to 12 residues. Germline V gene sequence: CDR1 MNHNS, CDR2 SASEGT.

The CDR3 region is CSVLEGLVNEKLFF. CDR3 coding DNA: TGCAGCGTTTTGGAGGGGCTGGTTAATGAAAAACTGTTTTTT. The chain uses TRBV29-1 and TRBJ1-4, with D possibly TRBD1 on 5 matching bases. The V gene's germline CDR1 is SQVTM and CDR2 ANQGSEA. The ends were cut back, 5 bases at V and 4 bases at J, with 14 bases in the middle. The CDR3 has 14 residues.

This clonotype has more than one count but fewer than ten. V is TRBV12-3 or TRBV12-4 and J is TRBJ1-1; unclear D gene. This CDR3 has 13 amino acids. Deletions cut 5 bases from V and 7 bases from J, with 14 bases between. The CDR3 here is CASSPRPPVEAFF. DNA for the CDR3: TGTGCCAGCAGTCCCCGCCCGCCCGTTGAAGCTTTCTTT.

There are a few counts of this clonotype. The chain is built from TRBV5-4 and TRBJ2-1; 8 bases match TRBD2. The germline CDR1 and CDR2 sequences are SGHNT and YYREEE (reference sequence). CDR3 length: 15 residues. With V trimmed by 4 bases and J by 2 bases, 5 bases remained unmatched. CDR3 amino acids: CASSTGTSPYNEQFF. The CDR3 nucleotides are TGTGCCAGCAGCACCGGGACTAGTCCCTACAATGAGCAGTTCTTC.

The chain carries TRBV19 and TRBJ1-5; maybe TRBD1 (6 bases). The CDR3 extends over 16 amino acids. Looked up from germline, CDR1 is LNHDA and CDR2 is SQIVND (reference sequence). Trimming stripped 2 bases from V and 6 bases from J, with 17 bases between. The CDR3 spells CASSIRGTETVQPQHF. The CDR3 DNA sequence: TGTGCCAGTAGTATAAGGGGGACTGAGACGGTTCAGCCCCAGCATTTT.

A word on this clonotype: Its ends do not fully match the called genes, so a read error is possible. Here the CDR3 reads CANSTGGTEAFF. The CDR3 nucleotides read TGCGCCAACAGCACGGGTGGCACTGAAGCTTTCTTT. The chain employs TRBV5-1 and TRBJ1-1; D is uncertain. The CDR3 loop spans 12 amino acids. The V gene's germline CDR1 is SGHRS and CDR2 YFSETQ.

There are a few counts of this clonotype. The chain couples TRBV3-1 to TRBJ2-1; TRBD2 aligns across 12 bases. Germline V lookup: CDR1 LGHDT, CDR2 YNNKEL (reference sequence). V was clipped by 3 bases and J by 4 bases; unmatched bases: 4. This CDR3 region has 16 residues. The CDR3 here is CASSHLTSGGYNEQFF. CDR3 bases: TGTGCCAGCAGCCACCTGACTAGCGGGGGTTACAATGAGCAGTTCTTC.

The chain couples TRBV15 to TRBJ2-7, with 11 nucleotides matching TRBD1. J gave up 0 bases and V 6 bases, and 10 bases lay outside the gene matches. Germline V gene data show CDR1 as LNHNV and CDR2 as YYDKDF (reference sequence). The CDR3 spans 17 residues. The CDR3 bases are TGTGCCACCAGAGCCGGGACAGGGGGACGAACCTCCTACGAGCAGTACTTC. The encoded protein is CATRAGTGGRTSYEQYF.

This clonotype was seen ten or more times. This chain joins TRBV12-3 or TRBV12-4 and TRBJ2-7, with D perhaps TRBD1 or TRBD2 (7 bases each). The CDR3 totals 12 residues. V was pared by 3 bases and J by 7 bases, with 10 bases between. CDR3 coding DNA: TGTGCCAGCAGTTTCAGGGGGGGGGAGCAGTACGTC. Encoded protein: CASSFRGGEQYV.

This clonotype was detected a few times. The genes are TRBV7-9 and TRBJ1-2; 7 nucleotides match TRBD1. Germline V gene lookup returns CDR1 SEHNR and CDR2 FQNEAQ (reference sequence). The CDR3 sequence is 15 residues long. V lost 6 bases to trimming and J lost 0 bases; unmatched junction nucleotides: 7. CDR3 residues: CASRAGDSPNYGYTF. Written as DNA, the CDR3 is TGTGCCAGCAGGGCTGGGGACAGTCCTAACTATGGCTACACCTTC.

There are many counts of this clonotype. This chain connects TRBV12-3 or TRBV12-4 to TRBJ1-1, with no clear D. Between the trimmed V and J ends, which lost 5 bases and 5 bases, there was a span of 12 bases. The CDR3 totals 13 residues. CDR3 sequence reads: CASSPGSGTEAFF. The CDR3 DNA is TGTGCCAGCAGTCCAGGAAGTGGGACTGAAGCTTTCTTT.